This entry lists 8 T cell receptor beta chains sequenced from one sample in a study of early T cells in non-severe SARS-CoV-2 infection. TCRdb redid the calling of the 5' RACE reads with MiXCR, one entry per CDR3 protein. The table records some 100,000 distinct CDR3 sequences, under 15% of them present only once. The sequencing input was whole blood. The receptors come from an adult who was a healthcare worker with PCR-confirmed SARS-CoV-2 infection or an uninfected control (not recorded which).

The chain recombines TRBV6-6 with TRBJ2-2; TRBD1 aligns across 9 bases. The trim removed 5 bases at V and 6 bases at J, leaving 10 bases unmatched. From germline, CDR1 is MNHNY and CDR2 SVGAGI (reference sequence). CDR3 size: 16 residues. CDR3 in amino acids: CASSPPGQGSAGELFF. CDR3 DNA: TGTGCCAGCAGTCCGCCGGGACAGGGCTCTGCCGGGGAGCTGTTTTTT.

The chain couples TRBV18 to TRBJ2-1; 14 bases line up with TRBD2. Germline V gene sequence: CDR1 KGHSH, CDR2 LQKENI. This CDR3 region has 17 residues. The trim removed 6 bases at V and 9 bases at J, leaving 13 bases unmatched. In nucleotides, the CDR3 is TGTGCCAGCTCCCGAGACGCGACTAGCGGGGGGGCCGGTGAGCAGTTCTTC. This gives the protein CASSRDATSGGAGEQFF. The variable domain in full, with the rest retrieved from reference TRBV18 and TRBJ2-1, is NAGVMQNPRHLVRRRGQEARLRCSPMKGHSHVYWYRQLPEEGLKFMVYLQKENIIDESGMPKERFSAEFPKEGPSILRIQQVVRGDSAAYFCASSRDATSGGAGEQFFGPGTRLTVL.

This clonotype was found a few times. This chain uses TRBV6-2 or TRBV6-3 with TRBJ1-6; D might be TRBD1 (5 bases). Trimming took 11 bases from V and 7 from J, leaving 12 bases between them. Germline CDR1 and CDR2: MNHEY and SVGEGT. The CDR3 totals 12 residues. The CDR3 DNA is TGTGCCGCAAGACGGGGCAATTCACCCCTCCACTTT. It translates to CAARRGNSPLHF.

CDR3 in amino acids: CSAHWDGLYNEQFF. DNA for the CDR3: TGCAGTGCGCACTGGGACGGCCTGTACAATGAGCAGTTCTTC. V gene TRBV20-1 combines with J gene TRBJ2-1; D could derive from TRBD1 or TRBD2 (5 bases each). The CDR3 has 14 residues. Trimming took off 6 bases at V and 4 bases at J, with 16 bases between the two ends. Per germline, CDR1 DFQATT and CDR2 SNEGSKA (reference sequence).

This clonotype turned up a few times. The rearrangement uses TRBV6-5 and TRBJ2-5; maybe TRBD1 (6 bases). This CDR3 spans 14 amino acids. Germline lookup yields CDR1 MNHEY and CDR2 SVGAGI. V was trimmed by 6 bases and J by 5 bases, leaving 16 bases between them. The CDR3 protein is CASRYPGQWETQYF. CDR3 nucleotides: TGTGCCAGCAGATATCCGGGACAATGGGAGACCCAGTACTTC.

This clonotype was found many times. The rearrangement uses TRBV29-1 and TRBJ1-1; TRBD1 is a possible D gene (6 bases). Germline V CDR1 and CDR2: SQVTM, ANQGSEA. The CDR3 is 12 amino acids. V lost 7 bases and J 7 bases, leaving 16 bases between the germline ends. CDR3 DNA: TGCAGCGCTCAACAGGGACGAGGTGAAGCTTTCTTT. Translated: CSAQQGRGEAFF.

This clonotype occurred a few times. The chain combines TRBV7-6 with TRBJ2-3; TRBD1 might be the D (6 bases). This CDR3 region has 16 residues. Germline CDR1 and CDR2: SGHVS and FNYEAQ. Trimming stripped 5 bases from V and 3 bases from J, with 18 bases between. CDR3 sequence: CASSPVGGTQTDTQYF. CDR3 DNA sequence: TGTGCCAGCAGCCCCGTAGGGGGAACTCAGACAGATACGCAGTATTTT.

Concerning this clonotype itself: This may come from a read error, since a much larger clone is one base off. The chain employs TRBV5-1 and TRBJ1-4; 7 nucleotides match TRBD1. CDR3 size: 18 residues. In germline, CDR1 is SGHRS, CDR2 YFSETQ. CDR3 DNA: TGCGCCAGCAGCTCCCAAGGCAGGGGGAGTGCAACTAATGAAAAACTGTTATTT. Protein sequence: CASSSQGRGSATNEKLLF.